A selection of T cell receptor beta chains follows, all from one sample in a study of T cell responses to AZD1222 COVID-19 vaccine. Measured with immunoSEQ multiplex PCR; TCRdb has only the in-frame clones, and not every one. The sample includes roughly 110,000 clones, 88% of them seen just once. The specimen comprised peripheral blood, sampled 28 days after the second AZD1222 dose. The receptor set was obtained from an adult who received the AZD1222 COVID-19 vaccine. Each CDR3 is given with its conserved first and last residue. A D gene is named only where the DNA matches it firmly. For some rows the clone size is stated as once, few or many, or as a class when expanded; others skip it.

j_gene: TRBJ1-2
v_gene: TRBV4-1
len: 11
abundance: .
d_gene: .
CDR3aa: CASSQGKGYTF
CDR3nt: TGCGCCAGCAGCCAAGGAAAGGGCTACACCTTC

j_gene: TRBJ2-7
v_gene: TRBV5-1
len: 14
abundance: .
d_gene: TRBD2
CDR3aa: CASSPGLAGHEQYF
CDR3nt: TGCGCCAGCAGCCCTGGACTAGCGGGGCACGAGCAGTACTTC

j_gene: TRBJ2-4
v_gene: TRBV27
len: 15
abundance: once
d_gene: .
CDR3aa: CASSLSSVGSTAQYF
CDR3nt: TGTGCCAGCAGTTTATCATCGGTCGGGTCGACGGCCCAGTACTTC

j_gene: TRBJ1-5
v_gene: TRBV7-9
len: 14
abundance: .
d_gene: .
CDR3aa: CASSLDNSNQPQHF
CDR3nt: TGTGCCAGCAGCCTCGACAATAGCAATCAGCCCCAGCATTTT

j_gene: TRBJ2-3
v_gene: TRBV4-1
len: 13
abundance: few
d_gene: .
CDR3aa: CASSHPRTDTQYF
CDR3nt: TGCGCCAGCAGCCATCCTCGGACAGATACGCAGTATTTT

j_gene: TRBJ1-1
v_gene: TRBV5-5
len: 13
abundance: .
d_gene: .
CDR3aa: CASSGTVNTEAFF
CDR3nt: TGTGCCAGCAGCGGGACGGTGAACACTGAAGCTTTCTTT

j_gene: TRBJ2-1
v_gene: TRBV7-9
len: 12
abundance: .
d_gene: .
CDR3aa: CASSLEALGQFF
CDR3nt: TGTGCCAGCAGCTTAGAGGCCCTGGGTCAGTTCTTC

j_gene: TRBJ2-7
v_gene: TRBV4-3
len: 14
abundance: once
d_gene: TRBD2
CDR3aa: CASSQASGVDEQYF
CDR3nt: TGCGCCAGCAGCCAAGCTAGCGGGGTCGACGAGCAGTACTTC

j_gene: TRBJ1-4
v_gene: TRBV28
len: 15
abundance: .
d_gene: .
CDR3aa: CASSSSNRANEKLFF
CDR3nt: TGTGCCAGCAGTTCTTCCAACCGAGCTAATGAAAAACTGTTTTTT

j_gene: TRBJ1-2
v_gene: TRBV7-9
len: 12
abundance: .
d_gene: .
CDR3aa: CASSLQRGGYTF
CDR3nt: TGTGCCAGCAGCCTACAGCGTGGTGGCTACACCTTC

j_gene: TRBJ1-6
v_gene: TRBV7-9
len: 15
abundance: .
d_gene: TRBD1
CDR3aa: CASSGGQGANSPLHF
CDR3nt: TGTGCCAGCAGCGGAGGACAGGGGGCGAATTCACCCCTCCACTTT

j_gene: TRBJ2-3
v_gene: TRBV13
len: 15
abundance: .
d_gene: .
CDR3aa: CASSPSPDLGDTQYF
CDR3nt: TGTGCCAGCAGTCCATCTCCCGACCTGGGGGATACGCAGTATTTT

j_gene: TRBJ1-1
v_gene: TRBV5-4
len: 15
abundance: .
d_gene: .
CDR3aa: CASSARLVIGTEAFF
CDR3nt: TGTGCCAGCAGCGCGCGGTTGGTAATCGGCACTGAAGCTTTCTTT

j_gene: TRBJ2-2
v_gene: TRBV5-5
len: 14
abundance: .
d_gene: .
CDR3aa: CASSLVLATGELFF
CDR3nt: TGTGCCAGCAGCTTGGTCCTGGCCACCGGGGAGCTGTTTTTT

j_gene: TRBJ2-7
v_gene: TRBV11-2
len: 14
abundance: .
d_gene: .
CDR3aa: CASSFRLDSYEQYF
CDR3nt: TGTGCCAGCAGCTTCAGACTGGATTCCTACGAGCAGTACTTC

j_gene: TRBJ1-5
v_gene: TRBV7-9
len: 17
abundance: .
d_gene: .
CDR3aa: CASSLAGEGRGNQPQHF
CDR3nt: TGTGCCAGCAGCTTAGCCGGAGAGGGGAGGGGCAATCAGCCCCAGCATTTT

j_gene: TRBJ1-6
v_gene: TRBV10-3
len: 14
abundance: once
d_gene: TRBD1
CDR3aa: CAIRSGDSNSPLHF
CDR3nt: TGTGCCATCAGGTCGGGGGACAGTAATTCACCCCTCCACTTT

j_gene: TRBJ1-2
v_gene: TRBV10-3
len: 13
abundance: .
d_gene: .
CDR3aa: CAITKDRDYGYTF
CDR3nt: TGTGCCATCACCAAGGACAGAGACTATGGCTACACCTTC

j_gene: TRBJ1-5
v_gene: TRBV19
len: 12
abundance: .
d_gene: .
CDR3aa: CASSIPPRPQHF
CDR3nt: TGTGCCAGTAGTATCCCCCCTCGGCCCCAGCATTTT

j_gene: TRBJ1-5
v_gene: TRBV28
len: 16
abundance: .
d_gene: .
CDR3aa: CASSFELGGRRQPQHF
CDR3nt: TGTGCCAGCAGTTTTGAATTGGGGGGGCGGAGGCAGCCCCAGCATTTT

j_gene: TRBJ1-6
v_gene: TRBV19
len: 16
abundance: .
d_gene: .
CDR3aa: CASSPERGTMDSPLHF
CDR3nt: TGTGCCAGTAGCCCCGAGAGGGGGACCATGGATTCACCCCTCCACTTT

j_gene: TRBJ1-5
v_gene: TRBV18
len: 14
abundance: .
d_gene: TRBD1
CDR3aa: CASSPGTGNQPQHF
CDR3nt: TGTGCCAGCTCACCTGGGACAGGCAATCAGCCCCAGCATTTT

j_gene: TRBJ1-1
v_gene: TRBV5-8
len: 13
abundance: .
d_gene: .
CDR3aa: CASSWAGYTEAFF
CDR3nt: TGTGCCAGCAGCTGGGCAGGGTACACTGAAGCTTTCTTT

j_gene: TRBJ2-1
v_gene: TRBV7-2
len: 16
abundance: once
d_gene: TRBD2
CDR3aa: CASSLGAGGPYNEQFF
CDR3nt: TGTGCCAGCAGCTTAGGGGCGGGGGGCCCCTACAATGAGCAGTTCTTC

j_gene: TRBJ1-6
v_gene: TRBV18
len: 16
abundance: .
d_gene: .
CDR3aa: CASSPTTSSRNSPLHF
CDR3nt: TGTGCCAGCTCACCAACGACCTCATCGAGGAATTCACCCCTCCACTTT

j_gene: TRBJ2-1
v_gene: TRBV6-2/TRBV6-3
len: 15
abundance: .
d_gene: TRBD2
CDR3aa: CASSYGLAGNNEQFF
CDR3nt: TGTGCCAGCAGTTACGGGCTAGCGGGGAACAATGAGCAGTTCTTC

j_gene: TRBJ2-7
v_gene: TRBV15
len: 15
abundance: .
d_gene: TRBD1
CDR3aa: CATSRDLAGGDEQYF
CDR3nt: TGTGCCACCAGCAGAGATCTGGCAGGGGGCGACGAGCAGTACTTC

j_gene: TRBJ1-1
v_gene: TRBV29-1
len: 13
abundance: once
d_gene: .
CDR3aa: CSVESQMNTEAFF
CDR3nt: TGCAGCGTTGAATCACAGATGAACACTGAAGCTTTCTTT

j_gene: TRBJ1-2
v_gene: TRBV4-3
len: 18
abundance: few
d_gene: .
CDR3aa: CASSQNLPRPGAAYGYTF
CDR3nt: TGCGCCAGCAGCCAGAATCTCCCCAGACCAGGGGCCGCCTATGGCTACACCTTC

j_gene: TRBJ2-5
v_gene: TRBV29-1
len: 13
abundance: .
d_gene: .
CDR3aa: CSVRGGGLETQYF
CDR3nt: TGCAGCGTGAGGGGGGGCGGTCTGGAGACCCAGTACTTC

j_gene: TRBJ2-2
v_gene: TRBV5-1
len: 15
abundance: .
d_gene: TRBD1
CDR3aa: CASNPGTGAAGELFF
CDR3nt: TGCGCCAGCAACCCCGGGACAGGGGCGGCCGGGGAGCTGTTTTTT

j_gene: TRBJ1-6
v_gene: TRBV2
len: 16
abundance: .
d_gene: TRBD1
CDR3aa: CASSDPRTGFNSPLHF
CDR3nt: TGTGCCAGCAGTGATCCTCGGACAGGGTTTAATTCACCCCTCCACTTT

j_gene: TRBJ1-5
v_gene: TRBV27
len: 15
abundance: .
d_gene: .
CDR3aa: CASSPIGEGNQPQHF
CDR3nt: TGTGCCAGCAGTCCCATTGGGGAGGGCAATCAGCCCCAGCATTTT

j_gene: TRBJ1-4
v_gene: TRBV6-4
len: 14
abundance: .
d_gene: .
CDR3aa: CASSDRAGAEKLFF
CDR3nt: TGTGCCAGCAGTGACAGGGCGGGGGCTGAAAAACTGTTTTTT

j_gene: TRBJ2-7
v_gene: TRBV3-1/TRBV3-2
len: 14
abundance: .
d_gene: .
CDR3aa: CASSQDRVRYEQYF
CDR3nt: TGTGCCAGCAGCCAAGATAGGGTGCGGTACGAGCAGTACTTC

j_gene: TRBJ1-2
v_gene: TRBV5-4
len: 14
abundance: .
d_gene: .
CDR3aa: CASSGTDANYGYTF
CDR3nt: TGTGCCAGCAGCGGGACCGATGCTAACTATGGCTACACCTTC

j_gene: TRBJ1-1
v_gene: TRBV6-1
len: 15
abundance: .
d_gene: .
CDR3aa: CASSEAEVLNTEAFF
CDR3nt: TGTGCCAGCAGTGAAGCTGAGGTCCTGAACACTGAAGCTTTCTTT

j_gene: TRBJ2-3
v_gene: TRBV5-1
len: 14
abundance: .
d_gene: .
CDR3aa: CASSLGQSIDTQYF
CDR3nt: TGCGCCAGCAGCTTGGGACAGTCAATTGATACGCAGTATTTT

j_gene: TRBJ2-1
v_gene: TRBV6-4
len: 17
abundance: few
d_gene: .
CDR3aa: CASSDPLGRGTYNEQFF
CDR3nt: TGTGCCAGCAGTGATCCCTTGGGGCGGGGGACATACAATGAGCAGTTCTTC

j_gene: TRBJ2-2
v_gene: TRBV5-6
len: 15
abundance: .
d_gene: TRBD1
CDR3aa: CASSYRDRQTGELFF
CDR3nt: TGTGCCAGCAGCTACCGGGACAGACAAACCGGGGAGCTGTTTTTT

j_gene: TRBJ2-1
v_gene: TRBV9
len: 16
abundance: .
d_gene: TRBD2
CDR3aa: CASSALAGGQYNEQFF
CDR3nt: TGTGCCAGCAGCGCCCTAGCGGGGGGGCAATACAATGAGCAGTTCTTC

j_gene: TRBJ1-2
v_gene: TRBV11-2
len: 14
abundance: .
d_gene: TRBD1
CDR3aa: CASSPRKDRDGYTF
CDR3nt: TGTGCCAGCAGCCCCCGAAAGGACAGGGATGGCTACACCTTC

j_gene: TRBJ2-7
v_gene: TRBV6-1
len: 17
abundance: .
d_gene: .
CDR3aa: CASSDVGGGQSSYEQYF
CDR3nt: TGTGCCAGCAGTGACGTTGGCGGGGGCCAAAGCTCCTACGAGCAGTACTTC

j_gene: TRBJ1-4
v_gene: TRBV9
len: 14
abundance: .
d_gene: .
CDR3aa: CASSVEGRGEKLFF
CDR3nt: TGTGCCAGCAGCGTAGAGGGGCGCGGGGAAAAACTGTTTTTT

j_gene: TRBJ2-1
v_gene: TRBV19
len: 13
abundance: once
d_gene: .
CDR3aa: CATQGHLYNEQFF
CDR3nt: TGTGCCACACAGGGACACCTCTACAATGAGCAGTTCTTC

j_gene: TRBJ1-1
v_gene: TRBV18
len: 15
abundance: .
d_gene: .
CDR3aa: CASSQMGSENTEAFF
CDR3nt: TGTGCCAGCTCACAAATGGGCAGTGAGAACACTGAAGCTTTCTTT

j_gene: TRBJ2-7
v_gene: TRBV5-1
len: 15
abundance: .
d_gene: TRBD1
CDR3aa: CASSSPGTGRYEQYF
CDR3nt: TGCGCCAGCAGCTCCCCCGGGACAGGGAGGTACGAGCAGTACTTC

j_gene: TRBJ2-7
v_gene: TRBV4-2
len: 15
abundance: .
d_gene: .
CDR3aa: CASSQASGEPYEQYF
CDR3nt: TGTGCCAGCAGCCAGGCGTCGGGGGAACCCTACGAGCAGTACTTC

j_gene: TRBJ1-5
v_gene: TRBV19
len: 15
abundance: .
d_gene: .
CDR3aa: CASSILVRSNQPQHF
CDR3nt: TGTGCCAGTAGTATATTAGTTAGAAGCAATCAGCCCCAGCATTTT

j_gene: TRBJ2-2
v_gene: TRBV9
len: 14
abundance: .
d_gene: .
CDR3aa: CASSRYDRSGELFF
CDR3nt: TGTGCCAGCAGCCGTTATGATCGCTCCGGGGAGCTGTTTTTT

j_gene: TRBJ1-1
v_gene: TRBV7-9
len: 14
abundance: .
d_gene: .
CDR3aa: CASSLGQMNTEAFF
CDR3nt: TGTGCCAGCAGCCTCGGACAGATGAACACTGAAGCTTTCTTT

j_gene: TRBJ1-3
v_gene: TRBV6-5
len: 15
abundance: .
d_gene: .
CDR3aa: CASALGPSSGNTIYF
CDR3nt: TGTGCCAGCGCTCTTGGACCGTCCTCTGGAAACACCATATATTTT